A single sample is the source of the 18 T cell receptor beta chains below, sequenced in a study of a mutant IDH1 vaccine in newly diagnosed glioma. The assay was immunoSEQ multiplex PCR, and TCRdb's table has in-frame clones only and misses some. The sample comprises roughly 40,000 clones, roughly nine tenths of which are singletons, and roughly 2.6% rests with the top ten. Time point specified: week 5, during vaccination. In every dose of vaccine, 300 ug of mutant IDH1 20-mer peptide was given alongside topical imiquimod. No antigens are known for them. The material sequenced was PBMCs, taken from a glioma patient whose treatment included an IDH1 peptide vaccine. The receptor source for this set is a man aged 50 to 60 with glioma.

The J gene is TRBJ1-4, the V gene TRBV13; TRBD1 agrees at 10 bases. Germline CDR1 PRHDT, CDR2 FYEKMQ (reference sequence). J lost 3 bases, V lost 5 bases, and 9 bases had no gene match. This CDR3 comprises 17 residues. CDR3 sequence (DNA): TGTGCCAGCAGCAACCGGGACAGGGGAGTTTCTAATGAAAAACTGTTTTTT. Residues: CASSNRDRGVSNEKLFF.

The chain carries TRBV5-1 and TRBJ2-7; 7 bases align to TRBD1. After removal of 3 bases from V and 2 bases from J, the junction contained 2 bases not matched to a gene. CDR1 and CDR2 (germline): SGHRS, YFSETQ. The CDR3 runs 13 residues. CDR3 DNA: TGCGCCAGCAGCTACGACAGGGCCTACGAGCAGTACTTC. This encodes CASSYDRAYEQYF. The whole variable domain, filled in from reference TRBV5-1 and TRBJ2-7, reads KAGVTQTPRYLIKTRGQQVTLSCSPISGHRSVSWYQQTPGQGLQFLFEYFSETQRNKGNFPGRFSGRQFSNSRSEMNVSTLELGDSALYLCASSYDRAYEQYFGPGTRLTVT.

The chain couples TRBV28 to TRBJ2-1; D might be TRBD1 (6 bases). Trimming took 2 bases from V and 8 from J, leaving 10 bases between them. The CDR3 has 13 amino acids. CDR1 MDHEN and CDR2 SYDVKM come from the germline V gene. The CDR3 region is CASSLGQLDEQFF. CDR3 DNA: TGTGCCAGCAGTTTAGGACAGCTCGATGAGCAGTTCTTC.

The V call is TRBV7-9, the J call TRBJ1-2; D gene ambiguous. The CDR3 totals 15 residues. Per the germline V gene, CDR1 is SEHNR and CDR2 is FQNEAQ (reference sequence). The ends were cut back, 1 base at V and 0 bases at J, with 9 bases in the middle. This CDR3 is CASSLGPATNYGYTF. In DNA form, the CDR3 reads TGTGCCAGCAGCTTAGGGCCAGCTACTAACTATGGCTACACCTTC. Full variable domain (outside the CDR3, taken from reference TRBV7-9 and TRBJ1-2): DTGVSQNPRHKITKRGQNVTFRCDPISEHNRLYWYRQTLGQGPEFLTYFQNEAQLEKSRLLSDRFSAERPKGSFSTLEIQRTEQGDSAMYLCASSLGPATNYGYTFGSGTRLTVV.

V usage is TRBV5-1 and J usage is TRBJ2-7, with TRBD1 identical over 7 bases. With V trimmed by 1 base and J by 0 bases, 1 base remained unmatched. Germline V gene sequence: CDR1 SGHRS, CDR2 YFSETQ. CDR3 length: 14 amino acids. The CDR3 sequence is CASSLPGGSYEQYF. CDR3 DNA: TGCGCCAGCAGCTTGCCAGGGGGCTCCTACGAGCAGTACTTC. The whole variable domain, remainder taken from reference TRBV5-1 and TRBJ2-7, is KAGVTQTPRYLIKTRGQQVTLSCSPISGHRSVSWYQQTPGQGLQFLFEYFSETQRNKGNFPGRFSGRQFSNSRSEMNVSTLELGDSALYLCASSLPGGSYEQYFGPGTRLTVT.

The V gene is TRBV5-1, the J gene TRBJ2-7; 7 bases line up with TRBD1. This CDR3 is built from 13 residues. Germline V gene lookup returns CDR1 SGHRS and CDR2 YFSETQ. With V trimmed by 5 bases and J by 2 bases, 4 bases remained unmatched. CDR3 sequence: CASSPDRAYEQYF. The CDR3, as DNA: TGCGCCAGCAGTCCTGACAGGGCCTACGAGCAGTACTTC. Filled out from reference TRBV5-1 and TRBJ2-7, the complete variable domain reads KAGVTQTPRYLIKTRGQQVTLSCSPISGHRSVSWYQQTPGQGLQFLFEYFSETQRNKGNFPGRFSGRQFSNSRSEMNVSTLELGDSALYLCASSPDRAYEQYFGPGTRLTVT.

This clone is a singleton in its sample. The CDR3 sequence: CATRGDSSNQPQHF. The DNA of the CDR3 is TGTGCCACCCGCGGGGACAGCAGCAATCAGCCCCAGCATTTT. The rearrangement joins TRBV10-3 to TRBJ1-5, with 7 bases matching TRBD1. There are 14 residues in the CDR3. V lost 10 bases to trimming and J lost 1 base; unmatched junction nucleotides: 7. In germline, CDR1 is ENHRY, CDR2 SYGVKD.

V usage is TRBV4-2 and J usage is TRBJ2-1; D possibly corresponds to TRBD2 (5 bases). Germline lookup yields CDR1 LGHNA and CDR2 YNFKEQ. Trimming pared 4 bases from V and 6 bases from J, leaving 10 bases between. This CDR3 spans 13 amino acids. The CDR3 DNA reads as TGTGCCAGCAGCCTTGGTGGGAGCAATGAGCAGTTCTTC. Translation: CASSLGGSNEQFF.

This clone occurred once. J is TRBJ1-4 and V is TRBV5-6; TRBD1 agrees at 7 bases. Germline assignment: CDR1 SGHDT and CDR2 YYEEEE. The ends lost 3 bases at V and 8 bases at J; junction bases unmatched: 10. The length of the CDR3 is 15 residues. The CDR3 region is CASSSGTAPWEKLFF. The CDR3 DNA is TGTGCCAGCAGCTCGGGGACAGCCCCATGGGAAAAACTGTTTTTT. Combining the CDR3 with reference TRBV5-6 and TRBJ1-4 gives the whole variable domain DAGVTQSPTHLIKTRGQQVTLRCSPKSGHDTVSWYQQALGQGPQFIFQYYEEEERQRGNFPDRFSGHQFPNYSSELNVNALLLGDSALYLCASSSGTAPWEKLFFGSGTQLSVL.

The CDR3 DNA reads as TGTGCCAGCAGTTACCGCGTCGCCGATACGCAGTATTTT. It translates to CASSYRVADTQYF. The gene calls are TRBV6-5 and TRBJ2-3; D unclear. The germline gives CDR1 MNHEY, CDR2 SVGAGI. The length of the CDR3 is 13 residues. V was clipped by 2 bases and J by 6 bases, with 9 bases between them.

The chain is built from TRBV4-3 and TRBJ2-6; D is uncertain. V was clipped by 0 bases and J by 1 base, with 7 bases between them. CDR1 is LGHNA, CDR2 YSLEER, per germline. The length of the CDR3 is 16 residues. CDR3 bases: TGCGCCAGCAGCCAAGAGATAGGGTCTGGGGCCAACGTCCTGACTTTC. Translation gives CASSQEIGSGANVLTF.

The V and J genes are TRBV28 and TRBJ1-5; D unresolved. Germline CDR1 and CDR2: MDHEN and SYDVKM. V shed 1 base and J shed 10 bases, with 8 bases lying between them. The CDR3 spans 12 residues. The CDR3 here is CASSLFGEPQHF. The CDR3 coding sequence is TGTGCCAGCAGTTTATTTGGGGAACCCCAGCATTTT.

The genes are TRBV6-9 and TRBJ1-3; a weak D match, TRBD1 (5 bases). The germline gives CDR1 MNHGY, CDR2 SVAAGI. V was trimmed by 6 bases and J by 9 bases, leaving 21 bases between them. The CDR3 is 15 residues long. The CDR3 coding sequence is TGTGCCAGCAGCCCCCTCGGGGACTGCGATGGCACCATATATTTT. It encodes CASSPLGDCDGTIYF.

This chain links TRBV9 with TRBJ1-2; TRBD1 is a possible D gene (6 bases). The CDR3 is 15 amino acids. With 2 bases removed from V and 7 bases from J, the gap between germline ends came to 18 bases. Germline assignment: CDR1 SGDLS and CDR2 YYNGEE. DNA of the CDR3: TGTGCCAGCAGCGTGTCAGAGGGGGGACTCGGTGGCTACACCTTC. This encodes CASSVSEGGLGGYTF.

This chain links TRBV5-6 with TRBJ2-7; 7 positions match TRBD1. V lost 2 bases, J lost 9 bases, and 14 bases stayed unmatched. Looked up from germline, CDR1 is SGHDT and CDR2 is YYEEEE. The CDR3 totals 15 residues. CDR3 region: CASSFRTGPSSGQYF. CDR3 coding DNA: TGTGCCAGCAGCTTTCGGACAGGTCCAAGCAGCGGGCAGTACTTC.

The V and J genes are TRBV5-1 and TRBJ2-7; TRBD1 agrees at 10 bases. Germline V gene lookup returns CDR1 SGHRS and CDR2 YFSETQ. V lost 7 bases to trimming and J lost 1 base; unmatched junction nucleotides: 5. This CDR3 is built from 14 residues. CDR3 sequence: CASGTGVESYEQYF. The CDR3, as DNA: TGCGCCAGCGGGACAGGGGTGGAATCCTACGAGCAGTACTTC.

In this sample, this clone turned up a few times. The chain is built from TRBV7-2 and TRBJ2-1, with D perhaps matching TRBD2 (6 bases). CDR1 and CDR2 from the germline V gene are SGHTA and FQGNSA. Trimming shortened V by 1 base and J by 14 bases, and 12 bases separated the two germline ends. This CDR3 region has 12 residues. The CDR3 reads CASSLERSGEFF. The CDR3 region has the DNA TGTGCCAGCAGCTTAGAACGGTCGGGAGAGTTCTTC. Together with reference TRBV7-2 and TRBJ2-1, the CDR3 gives the full variable domain: GAGVSQSPSNKVTEKGKDVELRCDPISGHTALYWYRQSLGQGLEFLIYFQGNSAPDKSGLPSDRFSAERTGGSVSTLTIQRTQQEDSAVYLCASSLERSGEFFGPGTRLTVL.

A remark on this clone: Other DNA sequences of this sample code for an identical CDR3. The V gene is TRBV6-1, the J gene TRBJ2-7, with TRBD2 as a possible D gene (6 bases). This CDR3 contains 14 residues. The V end was cut by 3 bases, the J end by 2 bases, with 11 bases between. From germline, CDR1 is MNHNS and CDR2 SASEGT. The CDR3 is CASSDTGGPYEQYF. In nucleotides, the CDR3 is TGTGCCAGCAGTGATACAGGAGGGCCCTACGAGCAGTACTTC.